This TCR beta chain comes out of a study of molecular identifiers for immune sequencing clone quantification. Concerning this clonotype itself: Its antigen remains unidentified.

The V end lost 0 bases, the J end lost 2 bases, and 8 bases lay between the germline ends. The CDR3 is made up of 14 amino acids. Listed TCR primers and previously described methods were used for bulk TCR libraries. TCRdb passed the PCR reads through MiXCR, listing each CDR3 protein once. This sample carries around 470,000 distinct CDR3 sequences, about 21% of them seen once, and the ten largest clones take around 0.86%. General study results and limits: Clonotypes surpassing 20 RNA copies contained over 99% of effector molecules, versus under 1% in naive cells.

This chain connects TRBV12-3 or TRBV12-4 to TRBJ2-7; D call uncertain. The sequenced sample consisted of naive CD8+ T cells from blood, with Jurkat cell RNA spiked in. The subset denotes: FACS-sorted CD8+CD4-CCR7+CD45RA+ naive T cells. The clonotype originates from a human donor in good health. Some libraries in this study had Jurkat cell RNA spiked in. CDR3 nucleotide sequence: TGTGCCAGCAGTTTAGCAAGCAGAGCCTACGAGCAGTACTTC. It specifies CASSLASRAYEQYF.